This T cell receptor (beta chain) was sequenced for a study of CD8 T cells in ankylosing spondylitis. CDR3 length: 16 residues. Between the trimmed V and J ends, which lost 1 base and 2 bases, there was a span of 13 bases. CDR1 and CDR2 from the germline V gene are SGHTA and FQGNSA. MiXCR was run by TCRdb on the 5' RACE reads, yielding one entry per CDR3 protein. The sample carries around 280,000 distinct CDR3 sequences, 15% to 25% recorded once. The sequence derives from a male donor with ankylosing spondylitis or in good health (not recorded which). This chain connects TRBV7-2 to TRBJ2-3; tentative D call: TRBD2 (5 bases). Material: blood, either unsorted or a sorted T cell fraction (not recorded which). The CDR3 here is CASSLGGGLITDTQYF. The CDR3 coding sequence is TGTGCCAGCAGCTTAGGTGGCGGGCTCATCACAGATACGCAGTATTTT.